This TCR beta chain was profiled in a study of memory CD4+ T cells and cytomegalovirus serostatus. Findings and caveats of the study: About two fifths of the roughly 150 known CMV-associated TCRbeta sequences appeared in CD4+ memory.

Assay: immunoSEQ multiplex PCR; the TCRdb copy retains only in-frame clones and omits some. The data hold about 82,000 clones, with 80% observed a single time. As concerns this clone: What it binds is unknown.

The CDR3 totals 16 residues. Germline-derived CDR1 and CDR2 are LGHNA and YSLEER. Trimming took 0 bases from V and 3 from J, leaving 14 bases between them. Single viable CD3+CD4+CD8-CD45RO+ cells were sorted as the memory CD4+ T cells. The sequenced sample was memory CD4+ T cells from blood. The J gene is TRBJ1-1, the V gene TRBV4-3; D is perhaps TRBD1 (6 bases). This clonotype originated in an adult in good health and CMV-seronegative. Here the CDR3 DNA reads TGCGCCAGCAGCCAAGAACTGGGGGCGAGGTACACTGAAGCTTTCTTT. It is translated as CASSQELGARYTEAFF.